The 20 T cell receptor beta chains below all came from one sample that was sequenced in a study of early T cells in non-severe SARS-CoV-2 infection. TCRdb ran MiXCR on the 5' RACE reads and lists one entry per CDR3 protein. This table holds fewer than 130,000 distinct CDR3 sequences, about 12% found once. The sample here was whole blood, taken at baseline. The receptor set was obtained from an adult who was a healthcare worker with PCR-confirmed SARS-CoV-2 infection or an uninfected control (not recorded which).

The chain couples TRBV11-2 to TRBJ1-1; no clear D gene. In germline, CDR1 is SGHAT, CDR2 FQNNGV. The CDR3 is 15 residues long. V lost 2 bases and J 1 base, leaving 11 bases between the germline ends. CDR3 bases: TGTGCCAGCAGCTTATATGGACGGGAGAACACTGAAGCTTTCTTT. Amino acid sequence: CASSLYGRENTEAFF.

The table lists this clonotype with many counts. V usage is TRBV3-1 and J usage is TRBJ1-5; D is perhaps TRBD1 (6 bases). From germline, CDR1 is LGHDT and CDR2 YNNKEL (reference sequence). The CDR3 loop spans 18 amino acids. Trimming left V 0 bases short and J 0 bases short, with 15 bases between. The CDR3 DNA follows: TGTGCCAGCAGCCAAGACGTCGGGGCAGGGGCTAGCAATCAGCCCCAGCATTTT. It specifies CASSQDVGAGASNQPQHF.

The V gene is TRBV3-1, the J gene TRBJ1-3, with a possible D match to TRBD1 (5 bases). Germline CDR1 reads LGHDT; CDR2 reads YNNKEL (reference sequence). Trimming cost V 4 bases and J 0 bases, with 7 bases left between them. The CDR3 runs to 14 residues. CDR3 sequence (DNA): TGTGCCAGCAGCCTACAGGCCTCTGGAAACACCATATATTTT. Its protein product is CASSLQASGNTIYF.

In this sample, this clonotype turned up a few times. The rearrangement joins TRBV19 to TRBJ1-5; 7 bases are a match to TRBD1. Per germline, CDR1 LNHDA and CDR2 SQIVND (reference sequence). V gave up 8 bases and J gave up 4 bases; unmatched junction bases: 11. CDR3 length equals 15 residues. The CDR3 bases are TGTGCCAGTTCCCGGACAGGTTTGAGTAATCAGCCCCAGCATTTT. It encodes CASSRTGLSNQPQHF. Combining the CDR3 with reference TRBV19 and TRBJ1-5 gives the whole variable domain DGGITQSPKYLFRKEGQNVTLSCEQNLNHDAMYWYRQDPGQGLRLIYYSQIVNDFQKGDIAEGYSVSREKKESFPLTVTSAQKNPTAFYLCASSRTGLSNQPQHFGDGTRLSIL.

The rearrangement links TRBV5-1 to TRBJ2-5, with 10 bases fitting TRBD2. V lost 4 bases and J lost 3; bases outside the gene matches: 6. Germline V gene lookup returns CDR1 SGHRS and CDR2 YFSETQ. This CDR3 spans 15 amino acids. The CDR3 region is CASSVSGRSEETQYF. The CDR3 DNA reads as TGCGCCAGCAGCGTTAGCGGGAGGTCCGAAGAGACCCAGTACTTC.

This rearrangement joins TRBV11-2 to TRBJ2-7; 10 nucleotides agree with TRBD1. The CDR3 length is 16 residues. Germline V gene lookup returns CDR1 SGHAT and CDR2 FQNNGV. Unmatched junction bases numbered 7, after V lost 0 bases and J lost 5 bases. CDR3 loop: CASSLEWGQGNHEQYF. In DNA form, the CDR3 reads TGTGCCAGCAGCTTAGAATGGGGACAGGGGAACCACGAGCAGTACTTC.

Of note for this clonotype: A junction boundary mismatches the germline segment, possibly from a read error. This chain connects TRBV7-3 to TRBJ2-7; 9 bases match TRBD1. Germline values: CDR1 SGHTA, CDR2 FQGTGA. The CDR3 spans 11 residues. CDR3 loop: CEGQGPYEQYF. The DNA for the CDR3 is TGCGAGGGACAGGGACCCTACGAGCAGTACTTC.

This clonotype was counted between two and nine times. The V and J genes are TRBV11-2 and TRBJ2-1; the D gene is possibly TRBD2 (6 bases). The CDR3 has 12 residues. With 5 bases removed from V and 8 bases from J, the gap between germline ends came to 10 bases. Germline values: CDR1 SGHAT, CDR2 FQNNGV. The CDR3, as DNA: TGTGCCAGCAGCCCCGGGGGTCATGAGCAGTTCTTC. Amino acid sequence: CASSPGGHEQFF. Variable domain in full (rest from reference TRBV11-2 and TRBJ2-1): EAGVAQSPRYKIIEKRQSVAFWCNPISGHATLYWYQQILGQGPKLLIQFQNNGVVDDSQLPKDRFSAERLKGVDSTLKIQPAKLEDSAVYLCASSPGGHEQFFGPGTRLTVL.

V is TRBV4-1 and J is TRBJ2-7, with 8 bases fitting TRBD1. Germline-derived CDR1 and CDR2 are MGHRA and YSYEKL. CDR3 size: 16 residues. V lost 2 bases, J lost 5 bases, and 11 bases stayed unmatched. CDR3 protein: CASSQSPTGDIDEQYF. DNA for the CDR3: TGCGCCAGCAGCCAATCGCCGACAGGGGATATTGACGAGCAGTACTTC.

This clonotype was seen a few times. V and J are TRBV29-1 and TRBJ1-1; D is unresolved. The ends were cut back, 3 bases at V and 8 bases at J, with 10 bases in the middle. The V gene's germline CDR1 is SQVTM and CDR2 ANQGSEA. CDR3 length equals 11 residues. CDR3 nucleotide sequence: TGCAGCGTTGACCTGGGGATGGAAGCTTTCTTT. It translates to CSVDLGMEAFF.

The chain employs TRBV20-1 and TRBJ2-3; D perhaps matches TRBD1 (6 bases). The germline gives CDR1 DFQATT, CDR2 SNEGSKA (reference sequence). With 5 bases removed from V and 8 bases from J, the gap between germline ends came to 26 bases. The CDR3 spans 16 residues. CDR3 sequence (DNA): TGCAGTGCTCGTATTTTCAGGGGAACGACCCCGGTTACGCAGTATTTT. It is translated as CSARIFRGTTPVTQYF.

This clonotype was detected many times. This sequence joins TRBV27 and TRBJ2-2; D unresolved. Trimming cost V 3 bases and J 4 bases, with 15 bases left between them. Germline-derived CDR1 and CDR2 are MNHEY and SMNVEV (reference sequence). The CDR3 runs 16 residues. This CDR3 reads CASSLSTDRRTGELFF. The CDR3 coding sequence is TGTGCCAGCAGTTTGTCGACCGACCGACGCACCGGGGAGCTGTTTTTT.

This chain links TRBV29-1 with TRBJ1-1, with D hard to call. Trimming left V 4 bases short and J 1 base short, with 7 bases between. The CDR3 has 12 amino acids. Germline-derived CDR1 and CDR2 are SQVTM and ANQGSEA. CDR3 in DNA: TGCAGCGTTGGCAGGCCGAACACTGAAGCTTTCTTT. Its translation: CSVGRPNTEAFF. Based on the CDR3 plus reference TRBV29-1 and TRBJ1-1, the full variable domain is SAVISQKPSRDICQRGTSLTIQCQVDSQVTMMFWYRQQPGQSLTLIATANQGSEATYESGFVIDKFPISRPNLTFSTLTVSNMSPEDSSIYLCSVGRPNTEAFFGQGTRLTVV.

This clonotype was observed a few times. The J gene is TRBJ2-2, the V gene TRBV7-2; D unresolved. Germline CDR1 SGHTA, CDR2 FQGNSA. The CDR3 spans 13 residues. The V gene lost 1 base and the J gene lost 6 bases, with 6 bases spanning the gap. CDR3 coding DNA: TGTGCCAGCAGCTTAGTAATGGCCGGGGAGCTGTTTTTT. Residues: CASSLVMAGELFF.

This sequence joins TRBV5-5 and TRBJ2-3, with no clear D. Looked up from germline, CDR1 is SGHKS and CDR2 is YYEKEE (reference sequence). V was clipped by 0 bases and J by 4 bases, with 12 bases between them. The CDR3 loop spans 15 amino acids. The DNA for the CDR3 is TGTGCCAGCAGCTTGGGGCTTAGTGGCGCAGATACGCAGTATTTT. The encoded protein is CASSLGLSGADTQYF.

In this sample, this clonotype turned up many times. The V and J genes are TRBV7-2 and TRBJ2-5, with 10 nucleotides matching TRBD1. V dropped 5 bases and J dropped 5; count of bases not matched to a gene: 2. The CDR3 loop spans 13 amino acids. Germline CDR1 and CDR2: SGHTA and FQGNSA. CDR3 region: CASSRDRGETQYF. In nucleotides, the CDR3 is TGTGCCAGCAGCCGGGACAGGGGTGAGACCCAGTACTTC.

The J gene is TRBJ1-1, the V gene TRBV7-2; D ambiguous. CDR1 and CDR2 (germline): SGHTA, FQGNSA. The CDR3 has 14 amino acids. Between the trimmed V and J ends, which lost 3 bases and 1 base, there was a span of 9 bases. For the CDR3, the DNA is TGTGCCAGCAGCTTGACCCCGCAGAACACTGAAGCTTTCTTT. It yields the protein CASSLTPQNTEAFF.

The V gene is TRBV12-3 or TRBV12-4, the J gene TRBJ1-1; 7 nucleotides line up with TRBD1. There are 17 residues in the CDR3. V shed 4 bases and J 3 bases; nucleotides not matched to a gene: 14. The CDR3 DNA follows: TGTGCCAGCAGTTCTCGAGGGGGCGCGTGGAGTGACACTGAAGCTTTCTTT. Protein: CASSSRGGAWSDTEAFF.

This clonotype has more than one count but fewer than ten. This sequence joins TRBV6-1 and TRBJ2-7; D gene unclear. Trimming took 5 bases from V and 2 from J, leaving 13 bases between them. This CDR3 contains 14 residues. Germline CDR1 MNHNS, CDR2 SASEGT. As DNA, the CDR3 is TGTGCCAGCAGTTACGCAGGAGAAACCTACGAGCAGTACTTC. Its protein product is CASSYAGETYEQYF.

This clonotype was counted only a few times. The chain has TRBV10-3 and TRBJ2-1; weak D call: TRBD1 (6 bases). This CDR3 is built from 11 residues. Trimming took 6 bases from V and 7 from J, leaving 7 bases between them. Looked up from germline, CDR1 is ENHRY and CDR2 is SYGVKD. The CDR3 DNA follows: TGTGCCATCAGCCAGGGGAATGAGCAGTTCTTC. Residues: CAISQGNEQFF.